The 5 T cell receptor beta chains below come from one sample, sequenced in a study of blood T cell repertoires in COVID-19. Sequencing was performed with immunoSEQ multiplex PCR; in TCRdb, only in-frame clones are kept and a portion is missing. The sample has a few hundred thousand clones, 85% seen once. Material: peripheral blood. The receptors were sampled from a woman in her late teens or twenties with acute or convalescent COVID-19.

The J gene is TRBJ1-2, the V gene TRBV5-1; the match to TRBD1 covers 8 bases. The CDR3 sequence is 14 residues long. Germline V gene sequence: CDR1 SGHRS, CDR2 YFSETQ. Unmatched junction bases numbered 13, after V lost 7 bases and J lost 8 bases. CDR3 sequence reads: CASSSGGQDQGYTF. CDR3 bases: TGCGCCAGCTCCTCAGGGGGACAGGACCAGGGCTACACCTTC.

This clone was seen only once. The chain uses TRBV2 and TRBJ1-5; 9 nucleotides agree with TRBD1. This CDR3 is built from 15 residues. Per the germline V gene, CDR1 is SNHLY and CDR2 is FYNNEI. V trimming: 5 bases; J trimming: 1 base; junction bases outside the gene matches: 3. The chain's CDR3 is CASSPGQGSNQPQHF. As DNA, the CDR3 is TGTGCCAGCAGTCCGGGACAGGGAAGCAATCAGCCCCAGCATTTT.

J is TRBJ2-5 and V is TRBV5-1; D may be TRBD1 (5 bases). The CDR3 sequence is 15 residues long. From germline, CDR1 is SGHRS and CDR2 YFSETQ. V was clipped by 4 bases and J by 2 bases, with 15 bases between them. The CDR3 is CASSLDTRAQETQYF. The CDR3 DNA sequence: TGCGCCAGCAGCCTGGACACCAGGGCTCAAGAGACCCAGTACTTC. Based on the CDR3 plus reference TRBV5-1 and TRBJ2-5, the full variable domain is KAGVTQTPRYLIKTRGQQVTLSCSPISGHRSVSWYQQTPGQGLQFLFEYFSETQRNKGNFPGRFSGRQFSNSRSEMNVSTLELGDSALYLCASSLDTRAQETQYFGPGTRLLVL.

CDR3 coding DNA: TGTGCCAGCAGCTTTGGGGGACTAGCTGCCGAGCAGTTCTTC. It specifies CASSFGGLAAEQFF. The chain is built from TRBV7-3 and TRBJ2-1, with 9 bases lining up with TRBD2. V shed 3 bases and J 10 bases; nucleotides not matched to a gene: 7. Germline CDR1 SGHTA, CDR2 FQGTGA. The CDR3 consists of 14 residues.

V is TRBV7-9 and J is TRBJ2-6; the D gene is possibly TRBD1 (5 bases). This CDR3 is 18 amino acids long. The V end was cut by 4 bases, the J end by 2 bases, with 18 bases between. The germline CDR1 and CDR2 sequences are SEHNR and FQNEAQ (reference sequence). CDR3 nucleotide sequence: TGTGCCAGCAGCTACCGCCCCAGGACAACACCTGGGGCCAACGTCCTGACTTTC. This codes for CASSYRPRTTPGANVLTF.